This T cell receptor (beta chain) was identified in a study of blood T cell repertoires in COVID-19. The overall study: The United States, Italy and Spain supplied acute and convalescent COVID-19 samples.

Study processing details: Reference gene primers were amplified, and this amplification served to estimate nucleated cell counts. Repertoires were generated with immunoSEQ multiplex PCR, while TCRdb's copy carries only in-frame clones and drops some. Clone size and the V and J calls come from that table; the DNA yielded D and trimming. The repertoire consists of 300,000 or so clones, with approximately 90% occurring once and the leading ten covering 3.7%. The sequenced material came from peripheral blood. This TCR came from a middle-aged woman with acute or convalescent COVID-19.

The DNA for the CDR3 is TGTGCCAGCAGCCCGGGGACAGGGGATGAGGTCACCATATATTTT. It encodes CASSPGTGDEVTIYF. The chain couples TRBV9 to TRBJ1-3; 10 positions match TRBD1. V lost 4 bases to trimming and J lost 9 bases; unmatched junction nucleotides: 10. The CDR3 length is 15 residues. Germline CDR1 reads SGDLS; CDR2 reads YYNGEE. The full variable domain, rest sourced from reference TRBV9 and TRBJ1-3, is DSGVTQTPKHLITATGQRVTLRCSPRSGDLSVYWYQQSLDQGLQFLIQYYNGEERAKGNILERFSAQQFPDLHSELNLSSLELGDSALYFCASSPGTGDEVTIYFGEGSWLTVV.